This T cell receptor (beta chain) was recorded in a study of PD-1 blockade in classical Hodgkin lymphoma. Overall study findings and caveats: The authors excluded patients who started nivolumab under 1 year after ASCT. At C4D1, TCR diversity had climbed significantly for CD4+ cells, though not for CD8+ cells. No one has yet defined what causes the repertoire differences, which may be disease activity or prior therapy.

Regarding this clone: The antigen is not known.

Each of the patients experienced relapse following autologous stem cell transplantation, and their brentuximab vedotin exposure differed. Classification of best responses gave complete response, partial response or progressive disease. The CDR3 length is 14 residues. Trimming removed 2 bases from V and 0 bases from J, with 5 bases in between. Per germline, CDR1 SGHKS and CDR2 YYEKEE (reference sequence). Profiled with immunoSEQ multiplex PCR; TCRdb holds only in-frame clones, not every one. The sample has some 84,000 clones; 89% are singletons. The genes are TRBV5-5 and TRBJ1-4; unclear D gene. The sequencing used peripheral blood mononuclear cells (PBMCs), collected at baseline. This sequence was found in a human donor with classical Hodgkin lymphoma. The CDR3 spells CASSFGATNEKLFF. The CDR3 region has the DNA TGTGCCAGCAGCTTTGGTGCAACTAATGAAAAACTGTTTTTT.